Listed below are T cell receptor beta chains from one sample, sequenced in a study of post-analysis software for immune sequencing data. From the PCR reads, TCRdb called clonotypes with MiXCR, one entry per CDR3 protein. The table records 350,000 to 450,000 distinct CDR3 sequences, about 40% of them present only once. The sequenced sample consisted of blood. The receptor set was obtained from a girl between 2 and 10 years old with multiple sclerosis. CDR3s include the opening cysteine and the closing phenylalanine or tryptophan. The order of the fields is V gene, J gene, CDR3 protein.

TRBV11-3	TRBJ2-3	CASSLGVAPDTQYF
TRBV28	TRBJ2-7	CASSFGDRGSYEQYF
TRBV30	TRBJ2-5	CAWSYQGLKTQYF
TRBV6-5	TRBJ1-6	CASSYSLWINNSPLHF
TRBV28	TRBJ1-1	CASSAAWNTEAFF
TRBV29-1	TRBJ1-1	CSGGGQGTGAFF
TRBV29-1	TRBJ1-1	CSVELGPEAFF
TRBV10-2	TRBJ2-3	CAARGGGEDTQYF
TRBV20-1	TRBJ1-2	CSPNYGYTF
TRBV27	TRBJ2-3	CASSLSGKSDTQYF
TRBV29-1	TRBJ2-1	CSVEDQFTSGSFDEQFF
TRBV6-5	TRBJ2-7	CASSRQGLGDEQYF
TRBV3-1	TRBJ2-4	CASSQDGTGVSYGQYF
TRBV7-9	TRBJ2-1	CASGWRSSYNEQFF
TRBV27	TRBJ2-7	CASSLSSGRGYEQYF
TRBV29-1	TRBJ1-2	CSVHLGGRGYTF
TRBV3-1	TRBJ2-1	CASSLTSGINGEQFF